A single sample gave rise to the 3 T cell receptor beta chains below, sequenced in a study of identical twins. TCRdb used MiXCR to reprocess the 5' RACE reads, holding one entry per CDR3 protein. The sample has roughly 1.6 million distinct CDR3 sequences; less than 35% are singletons. The sequenced sample consisted of cord blood. The receptors here all came from a newborn girl in good health.

Regarding this clonotype: Since a much larger clone is just one base distant, this may be a read error. J is TRBJ2-3 and V is TRBV12-3 or TRBV12-4, with D possibly matching TRBD2 (6 bases). The CDR3 runs 12 residues. The DNA for the CDR3 is TGTACCATCCGGGGGTCCACAGATACGCAGTATTTT. Protein product: CTIRGSTDTQYF.

The chain recombines TRBV15 with TRBJ1-4, with D perhaps TRBD1 (6 bases). CDR1 and CDR2 (germline): LNHNV, YYDKDF (reference sequence). The V gene lost 3 bases and the J gene lost 7 bases, with 18 bases spanning the gap. The CDR3 spans 16 residues. As DNA, the CDR3 is TGTGCCACCAGCAGCGGACAAGCAGGGGAAGGTGAAAAACTGTTTTTT. Translation gives CATSSGQAGEGEKLFF.

The chain combines TRBV20-1 with TRBJ2-7, with D perhaps given as TRBD1 or TRBD2 (5 bases each). The CDR3 has 13 amino acids. The V end was cut by 6 bases, the J end by 0 bases, with 12 bases between. Germline loops: CDR1 DFQATT, CDR2 SNEGSKA (reference sequence). The CDR3 nucleotides are TGCAGTGCCGGGACGTATAGCTCCTACGAGCAGTACTTC. The encoded protein is CSAGTYSSYEQYF.